Given below is one T cell receptor beta chain in context. Per the original data handling: Reference gene primer amplification gave estimated nucleated cell counts. Using immunoSEQ multiplex PCR, the repertoire was profiled, and TCRdb retains in-frame clones only, with some absent. V, J and clone size were drawn from that table, and D and trimming were deduced from the DNA. The sample holds some 160,000 clones, around 83% seen once. The germline gives CDR1 ENHRY, CDR2 SYGVKD. V lost 11 bases and J 7 bases, leaving 27 bases between the germline ends. The CDR3 contains 15 residues. These data belong to a study of blood T cell repertoires in COVID-19. Overall study: The United States, Italy and Spain supplied acute and convalescent COVID-19 samples. Sources were T cells, B-cell-depleted T cells, or PBMCs; the material itself was cDNA or gDNA.

This TCR was sampled from a woman between 70 and 85 years old who had recovered from COVID-19. Sequencing was performed on peripheral blood. The chain carries TRBV10-3 and TRBJ2-7, with D possibly being TRBD1 (6 bases). The CDR3 DNA reads TGTGCCGCCGGCAGTGTTGGCAGGGGTCTAACGGAGCAGTACTTC. Translated, it gives CAAGSVGRGLTEQYF.